A single sample is the source of the 3 T cell receptor beta chains below, sequenced in a study of cytomegalovirus exposure and HLA in healthy donors. A multiplex PCR was run with 60 Vbeta primers and 13 Jbeta primers. Assay used: immunoSEQ multiplex PCR; TCRdb lists only in-frame clones, some missing. In the table there are 150,000 to 200,000 clones, 79% of which are singletons. Sequenced material: PBMCs. These receptors were obtained from a woman in her forties in good health and CMV-seronegative.

The genes are TRBV2 and TRBJ1-6, with 8 bases matching TRBD1. Germline CDR1 and CDR2: SNHLY and FYNNEI. The CDR3 is made up of 13 amino acids. J gave up 7 bases and V 4 bases, and 0 bases lay outside the gene matches. CDR3 region: CASSGTGNSPLHF. Written as DNA, the CDR3 is TGTGCCAGCAGTGGGACAGGGAATTCACCCCTCCACTTT. The variable domain in full, with the rest retrieved from reference TRBV2 and TRBJ1-6, is EPEVTQTPSHQVTQMGQEVILRCVPISNHLYFYWYRQILGQKVEFLVSFYNNEISEKSEIFDDQFSVERPDGSNFTLKIRSTKLEDSAMYFCASSGTGNSPLHFGNGTRLTVT.

The chain links TRBV7-9 to TRBJ1-2; D perhaps matches TRBD1 (5 bases). The V end was cut by 6 bases, the J end by 2 bases, with 13 bases between. The CDR3 consists of 14 residues. The germline gives CDR1 SEHNR, CDR2 FQNEAQ (reference sequence). The CDR3 loop reads CASRGGKENYGYTF. The DNA for the CDR3 is TGTGCCAGCAGGGGGGGAAAAGAGAACTATGGCTACACCTTC.

V and J are TRBV27 and TRBJ1-5; no firm D call. Trimming took off 4 bases at V and 2 bases at J, with 15 bases between the two ends. The CDR3 has 16 amino acids. Germline V gives CDR1 MNHEY, CDR2 SMNVEV (reference sequence). CDR3 protein: CASSSRGGPGNQPQHF. The DNA for the CDR3 is TGTGCCAGCAGTTCCCGGGGAGGGCCGGGCAATCAGCCCCAGCATTTT.